Listed below are T cell receptor beta chains from one sample, sequenced in a study of blood T cell repertoires in COVID-19. Repertoires were generated with immunoSEQ multiplex PCR, while TCRdb's copy carries only in-frame clones and drops some. The sample consists of about 270,000 clones, about nine tenths of them appearing once. The sequenced sample consisted of PBMCs or T cells enriched from blood (not recorded which). Receptors were obtained from a woman younger than 35 who had recovered from COVID-19. Each CDR3 is given with its conserved first and last residue. The order of the fields is clone size, J gene, D gene, CDR3 length, V gene, CDR3 protein, CDR3 DNA. D genes are given only for firm matches. Clone size appears in some rows only: once, few, many, or a class for an expanded clone.

few,TRBJ1-1,-,14,TRBV11-2,CASSLDTGNTEAFF,TGTGCCAGCAGCTTAGATACAGGTAACACTGAAGCTTTCTTT
-,TRBJ1-3,-,13,TRBV28,CASREGPRNTIYF,TGTGCCAGCAGGGAGGGTCCGAGAAACACCATATATTTT
-,TRBJ1-3,-,17,TRBV2,CASSESGSQRAGNTIYF,TGTGCCAGCAGCGAATCCGGGAGCCAAAGGGCTGGAAACACCATATATTTT
few,TRBJ1-4,-,13,TRBV7-9,CASSPDRNEKLFF,TGTGCCAGCAGCCCGGACAGAAATGAAAAACTGTTTTTT
-,TRBJ2-4,TRBD2,18,TRBV3-1/TRBV3-2,CASSPSGSVGEPKNIQYF,TGTGCCAGCAGCCCTAGCGGGAGTGTGGGCGAGCCCAAAAACATTCAGTACTTC
-,TRBJ2-1,TRBD1,15,TRBV11-3,CASSPGTGAHNEQFF,TGTGCCAGCAGCCCCGGGACAGGAGCCCACAATGAGCAGTTCTTC
once,TRBJ2-7,-,14,TRBV7-2,CASSKNRGNNEQYF,TGTGCCAGCAGTAAAAACCGGGGAAACAACGAGCAGTACTTC
-,TRBJ2-3,-,15,TRBV6-6,CASRSESTSTDTQYF,TGTGCCAGCCGTTCGGAGAGTACCAGCACAGATACGCAGTATTTT
-,TRBJ1-6,-,15,TRBV19,CASSITTVMNSPLHF,TGTGCCAGTAGTATAACGACAGTTATGAATTCACCCCTCCACTTT
-,TRBJ1-2,-,14,TRBV6-5,CASSRDLANYGYTF,TGTGCCAGCAGTCGGGACTTAGCTAACTATGGCTACACCTTC
-,TRBJ1-5,-,17,TRBV4-2,CASSQEPRGAGDQPQHF,TGTGCCAGCAGCCAAGAACCTCGGGGGGCCGGGGATCAGCCCCAGCATTTT
-,TRBJ2-7,TRBD1,12,TRBV29-1,CSVEGQNYEQYF,TGCAGCGTTGAGGGACAGAACTACGAGCAGTACTTC
-,TRBJ1-1,-,15,TRBV19,CASSIDLDELTEAFF,TGTGCCAGTAGTATAGATCTCGATGAGTTGACTGAAGCTTTCTTT
-,TRBJ2-7,-,14,TRBV9,CASSVGITGDEQYF,TGTGCCAGCAGCGTAGGGATCACGGGGGACGAGCAGTACTTC
-,TRBJ1-2,-,13,TRBV5-6,CASSDYGQYGYTF,TGTGCCAGCAGCGACTACGGACAGTATGGCTACACCTTC
-,TRBJ2-3,-,17,TRBV3-1/TRBV3-2,CASSQNPGPMGTDTQYF,TGTGCCAGCAGCCAGAATCCAGGCCCTATGGGCACAGATACGCAGTATTTT
-,TRBJ2-5,TRBD2,19,TRBV27,CASSPRVTSGSLGSETQYF,TGTGCCAGCAGCCCTCGGGTGACTAGCGGGAGTTTGGGGTCGGAGACCCAGTACTTC
-,TRBJ2-5,-,14,TRBV27,CASKRQGGRETQYF,TGTGCCAGCAAAAGGCAGGGTGGACGGGAGACCCAGTACTTC
few,TRBJ1-1,-,13,TRBV19,CASSSTENTEAFF,TGTGCCAGTAGTTCGACTGAGAACACTGAAGCTTTCTTT